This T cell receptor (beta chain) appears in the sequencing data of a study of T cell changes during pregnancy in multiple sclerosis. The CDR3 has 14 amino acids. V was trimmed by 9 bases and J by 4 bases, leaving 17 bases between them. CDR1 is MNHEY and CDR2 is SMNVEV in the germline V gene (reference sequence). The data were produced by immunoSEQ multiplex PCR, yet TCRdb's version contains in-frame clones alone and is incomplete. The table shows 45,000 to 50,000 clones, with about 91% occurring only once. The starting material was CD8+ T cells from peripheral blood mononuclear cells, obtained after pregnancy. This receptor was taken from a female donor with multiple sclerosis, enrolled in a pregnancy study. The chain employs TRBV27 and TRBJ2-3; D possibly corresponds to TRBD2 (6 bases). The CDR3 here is CASRSGGMPDTQYF. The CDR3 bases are TGTGCCAGTCGATCTGGCGGGATGCCAGATACGCAGTATTTT.